The rows below give T cell receptor beta chains drawn from one sample of a study of T cell changes during pregnancy in multiple sclerosis. Profiled with immunoSEQ multiplex PCR; TCRdb holds only in-frame clones, not every one. The data show around 63,000 clones, about nine tenths seen once. The sequences come from peripheral blood, collected after pregnancy. The source is a female donor in good health, enrolled as a control in a pregnancy study. The CDR3 runs from the conserved cysteine through the conserved F or W. D genes are given only for firm matches. Only some rows state a clone size, as once, few, many or a class for expanded clones.

clone_size j_call d_call v_call cdr3_aa cdr3_nt
NA TRBJ1-3 NA TRBV9 CASSPGNTIYF TGTGCCAGCAGCCCCGGGAACACCATATATTTT
NA TRBJ1-3 TRBD1 TRBV28 CASLSGGQPGTIYF TGTGCCAGCTTATCAGGGGGGCAACCGGGCACCATATATTTT
NA TRBJ2-3 TRBD2 TRBV4-1 CASSQGGLAGPVSTDTQYF TGCGCCAGCAGCCAAGGTGGGCTAGCGGGGCCAGTCAGCACAGATACGCAGTATTTT
NA TRBJ1-1 NA TRBV2 CARSGASNTEAFF TGTGCCAGATCGGGAGCCTCGAACACTGAAGCTTTCTTT
NA TRBJ1-2 TRBD1 TRBV2 CASIIDRAGYTF TGTGCCAGCATTATAGACAGGGCTGGCTACACCTTC
NA TRBJ2-5 NA TRBV4-1 CASSQDPVVSRGAQYF TGCGCCAGCAGCCAAGACCCCGTGGTCTCTCGCGGCGCCCAGTACTTC
NA TRBJ2-1 TRBD1 TRBV5-1 CASSSGTGRPYNEQFF TGCGCCAGCAGCTCGGGGACAGGCCGCCCCTACAATGAGCAGTTCTTC
few TRBJ2-1 NA TRBV19 CASGSGTYNEQFF TGTGCCAGTGGAAGCGGAACCTACAATGAGCAGTTCTTC
NA TRBJ1-4 NA TRBV6-1 CASRETEDNEKLFF TGTGCCAGCAGGGAGACAGAAGACAATGAAAAACTGTTTTTT
few TRBJ1-5 TRBD1 TRBV30 CAWSADRGNQPQHF TGTGCCTGGAGCGCGGACAGGGGCAATCAGCCCCAGCATTTT
NA TRBJ2-1 TRBD2 TRBV6-4 CASSDGGDPSNEQFF TGTGCCAGCAGTGACGGGGGGGACCCCTCAAATGAGCAGTTCTTC
NA TRBJ2-7 NA TRBV7-8 CASSLAGGLVYEQYF TGTGCCAGCAGCTTAGCCGGAGGATTGGTCTACGAGCAGTACTTC
NA TRBJ1-6 TRBD1 TRBV7-2 CASSARQGNSPLHF TGTGCCAGCAGCGCCCGACAGGGTAATTCACCCCTCCACTTT
NA TRBJ2-5 NA TRBV29-1 CSVEVSQVSQETQYF TGCAGCGTTGAAGTTTCTCAGGTTTCCCAAGAGACCCAGTACTTC
NA TRBJ1-5 NA TRBV19 CASSWTTSQPQHF TGTGCCAGTAGTTGGACGACTAGCCAGCCCCAGCATTTT
NA TRBJ2-3 TRBD1 TRBV7-9 CASSLVGQGSDTQYF TGTGCCAGCAGCTTAGTGGGACAGGGGTCAGATACGCAGTATTTT
NA TRBJ1-1 NA TRBV4-3 CASSQGWGGTNTEAFF TGCGCCAGCAGCCAAGGTTGGGGGGGGACGAACACTGAAGCTTTCTTT
NA TRBJ2-7 TRBD2 TRBV4-1 CASSPYRTSGGQYEQYF TGCGCCAGCAGCCCTTACCGGACTAGCGGGGGGCAGTACGAGCAGTACTTC
NA TRBJ1-2 NA TRBV30 CAWSAPGQNYGYTF TGTGCCTGGAGTGCTCCCGGACAAAACTATGGCTACACCTTC
NA TRBJ2-5 TRBD2 TRBV13 CASSSGFWRGGQETQYF TGTGCCAGCAGCTCCGGATTTTGGCGGGGGGGCCAAGAGACCCAGTACTTC
NA TRBJ1-1 NA TRBV7-2 CASSLLGGGNTEAFF TGTGCCAGCAGCTTACTAGGAGGAGGGAACACTGAAGCTTTCTTT
NA TRBJ1-1 NA TRBV12-5 CASGLSSVAEAFF TGTGCTAGTGGTTTGTCGTCGGTAGCTGAAGCTTTCTTT
NA TRBJ1-2 TRBD1 TRBV30 CAWSIQGSDGYTF TGTGCCTGGAGCATACAGGGGAGCGATGGCTACACCTTC
NA TRBJ1-2 TRBD1 TRBV6-5 CASSPLTGSVQGYTF TGTGCCAGCAGTCCCCTGACAGGGTCGGTTCAGGGCTACACCTTC
NA TRBJ2-7 TRBD1 TRBV5-4 CASSLRDRGLYEQYF TGTGCCAGCAGCTTGCGGGACAGGGGGCTGTACGAGCAGTACTTC
few TRBJ1-1 NA TRBV2 CVQGTNTEAFF TGTGTCCAGGGAACGAACACTGAAGCTTTCTTT
NA TRBJ1-2 NA TRBV2 CASSDGGSNYGYTF TGTGCCAGCAGTGACGGGGGGTCTAACTATGGCTACACCTTC
NA TRBJ2-6 TRBD2 TRBV4-2 CASSQRTSGGARSAGANVLTF TGTGCCAGCAGCCAGCGCACTAGCGGGGGGGCTAGGAGCGCCGGGGCCAACGTCCTGACTTTC
NA TRBJ2-3 NA TRBV6-1 CASRTNTDTQYF TGTGCCAGCAGGACTAACACAGATACGCAGTATTTT
once TRBJ2-3 TRBD1 TRBV6-5 CASSYTGDGDTQYF TGTGCCAGCAGTTACACAGGGGACGGCGATACGCAGTATTTT
NA TRBJ2-6 TRBD1 TRBV7-3 CASSRTGGPSGANVLTF TGTGCCAGCTCTCGGACAGGGGGACCCTCTGGGGCCAACGTCCTGACTTTC
NA TRBJ2-5 NA TRBV9 CASSVAGHRQETQYF TGTGCCAGCAGCGTAGCTGGACACCGACAAGAGACCCAGTACTTC
NA TRBJ2-7 NA TRBV7-2 CASSPRQAYEQYF TGTGCCAGCAGCCCCAGGCAGGCCTACGAGCAGTACTTC
NA TRBJ1-5 NA TRBV6-5 CASSSPGIGQPQHF TGTGCCAGCAGCTCTCCAGGGATAGGTCAGCCCCAGCATTTT
NA TRBJ1-5 NA TRBV14 CASSQSRGTNQPQHF TGTGCCAGCAGCCAGTCCCGAGGGACTAATCAGCCCCAGCATTTT
NA TRBJ1-3 NA TRBV28 CASSPSTGVGNTIYF TGTGCCAGCAGTCCCTCGACGGGGGTTGGAAACACCATATATTTT
NA TRBJ2-7 NA TRBV27 CASGLWENLYEQYF TGTGCCAGCGGCTTATGGGAGAACCTCTACGAGCAGTACTTC
NA TRBJ1-1 NA TRBV2 CASSEAGANTEAFF TGTGCCAGCAGTGAAGCGGGGGCGAACACTGAAGCTTTCTTT
NA TRBJ1-2 NA TRBV7-8 CASSYQGMRGYTF TGTGCCAGCAGTTACCAGGGAATGAGAGGCTACACCTTC
NA TRBJ2-3 NA TRBV6-1 CASSESLAVPTDTQYF TGTGCCAGCAGTGAAAGCTTAGCAGTGCCCACAGATACGCAGTATTTT
NA TRBJ2-7 NA TRBV25-1 CASSDWLESYEQYF TGTGCCAGCAGTGATTGGCTAGAGAGTTACGAGCAGTACTTC
NA TRBJ1-5 NA TRBV7-6 CASSLVGGPSNQPQHF TGTGCCAGCAGCTTAGTCGGGGGGCCTAGCAATCAGCCCCAGCATTTT
NA TRBJ1-2 TRBD1 TRBV18 CASSPQGVHGYTF TGTGCCAGCTCACCGCAGGGGGTCCATGGCTACACCTTC
few TRBJ1-2 NA TRBV6-1 CASSEDRSYGYTF TGTGCCAGCAGTGAAGACAGGTCCTATGGCTACACCTTC
NA TRBJ2-2 NA TRBV7-6 CASSLSDTNTGELFF TGTGCCAGCAGCTTGTCCGACACGAACACCGGGGAGCTGTTTTTT
once TRBJ2-1 TRBD2 TRBV5-4 CASSLGLAGRDEQFF TGTGCCAGCAGCTTGGGTCTAGCGGGGAGGGATGAGCAGTTCTTC
NA TRBJ2-1 TRBD2 TRBV4-1 CASSQGELAGAYNEQFF TGCGCCAGCAGCCAGGGGGAACTAGCGGGGGCCTACAATGAGCAGTTCTTC
once TRBJ1-6 TRBD1 TRBV9 CASSVWDRDNSPLHF TGTGCCAGCAGCGTATGGGACAGAGATAATTCACCCCTCCACTTT
NA TRBJ1-1 NA TRBV7-3 CASSLFAENTEAFF TGTGCCAGCAGCTTATTTGCAGAGAACACTGAAGCTTTCTTT